The 29 T cell receptor beta chains given below trace back to one sample, sequenced in a study of regulatory T cells in long-lasting Graves disease. Time point of the sample: persistent/refractory GD, antithyroid drugs over 5 years with positive TRAb. After RNA was extracted from PBMCs, the TCR library was made from it. Building the TCR beta libraries relied on iRepertoire HTBI primers, and CDR3 regions underwent Arm-PCR. TCRdb independently ran MiXCR on the multiplex PCR reads; one entry per CDR3 protein. The sample lists about 470,000 distinct CDR3 sequences, less than 25% occurring once. The sequencing used peripheral blood mononuclear cells (PBMCs), collected when the disease was refractory, from a patient treated with antithyroid drugs. These receptor sequences come from a female donor with Graves disease.

The table lists this clonotype with many counts. CDR3 protein: CATEQGASYEQYF. The CDR3 DNA reads as TGTGCCACTGAACAGGGGGCGAGCTACGAGCAGTACTTC. The chain employs TRBV28 and TRBJ2-7, with 9 bases fitting TRBD1. Germline-derived CDR1 and CDR2 are MDHEN and SYDVKM. This CDR3 comprises 13 residues. V was pared by 10 bases and J by 3 bases, with 7 bases of the junction left unmatched.

This clonotype was counted at least ten times. The chain couples TRBV6-2 or TRBV6-3 to TRBJ1-2; D is undetermined. CDR1 is MNHEY and CDR2 is SVGEGT in the germline V gene. There are 18 residues in the CDR3. V dropped 9 bases and J dropped 8 bases, with 34 bases sitting between them. The CDR3 nucleotides are TGTGCCAGTATCTCGAATTTGTGGTCCAGCAGCCTACGGGGAGGCTACACCTTC. The encoded protein is CASISNLWSSSLRGGYTF.

This chain uses TRBV30 with TRBJ2-2; D perhaps matches TRBD2 (6 bases). The CDR3 totals 16 residues. The germline V and J ends were trimmed by 2 bases and 6 bases, with 19 bases remaining between them. The germline gives CDR1 GTSNPN, CDR2 SVGIG (reference sequence). CDR3 coding DNA: TGTGCCTGGAGTCCCGGGAGTCGGGGAAGGTCCGGGGAGCTGTTTTTT. This encodes CAWSPGSRGRSGELFF.

This clonotype was detected only a few times. This chain links TRBV7-3 with TRBJ2-2; D is possibly TRBD2 (5 bases). Germline V gene sequence: CDR1 SGHTA, CDR2 FQGTGA. The CDR3 consists of 12 residues. Trimming stripped 5 bases from V and 15 bases from J, with 16 bases between. The CDR3 DNA reads TGTGCCAGCAGCCCAAAGTCCGGGGAAGTGTTTTTT. Protein product: CASSPKSGEVFF.

The genes are TRBV4-1 and TRBJ1-4, with 7 nucleotides matching TRBD1. The V gene's germline CDR1 is MGHRA and CDR2 YSYEKL. CDR3 length equals 16 residues. V shed 7 bases and J 5 bases; nucleotides not matched to a gene: 13. The CDR3 DNA reads TGCGCCAGCACTACCCGCCCCGGGACAGAGAATGAAAAACTGTTTTTT. Translation gives CASTTRPGTENEKLFF.

V and J are TRBV4-1 and TRBJ2-7; 11 bases align to TRBD1. With 8 bases clipped from V and 5 bases from J, the junction kept 11 bases outside the gene matches. Germline lookup yields CDR1 MGHRA and CDR2 YSYEKL. This CDR3 is 15 amino acids long. This CDR3 is CASGQGARRGDEQYF. The CDR3 nucleotides are TGCGCCAGCGGACAGGGGGCGCGTCGCGGGGACGAGCAGTACTTC.

The V call is TRBV5-5, the J call TRBJ2-4; 8 bases fit TRBD1. The germline V gene has CDR1 SGHKS and CDR2 YYEKEE (reference sequence). This CDR3 contains 14 residues. The J segment lost 4 bases and the V segment lost 4 bases, leaving 4 bases of the junction unmatched. In nucleotides, the CDR3 is TGTGCCAGCAGCCCGGGACAGGTTAAAAACATTCAGTACTTC. Translated: CASSPGQVKNIQYF.

The chain couples TRBV11-2 to TRBJ2-7; 11 bases map to TRBD2. V was pared by 5 bases and J by 3 bases, with 3 bases of the junction left unmatched. The V gene's germline CDR1 is SGHAT and CDR2 FQNNGV. This CDR3 spans 14 amino acids. DNA for the CDR3: TGTGCCAGCAGCACCGGACTAGCGGGCTACGAGCAGTACTTC. Translated: CASSTGLAGYEQYF.

The chain joins TRBV9 to TRBJ2-7; 8 bases align to TRBD1. V trimming: 4 bases; J trimming: 6 bases; junction bases outside the gene matches: 9. Germline-derived CDR1 and CDR2 are SGDLS and YYNGEE. The CDR3 consists of 14 residues. The CDR3 DNA reads as TGTGCCAGCAGCCCCAGGACAGGGTCAGCCGAGCAGTACTTC. Residues: CASSPRTGSAEQYF.

A word on this clonotype: This may arise from a read error, as a much more abundant clone is one base away. The gene calls are TRBV27 and TRBJ1-1; D may be TRBD1 (5 bases). CDR3 length: 13 amino acids. Germline lookup yields CDR1 MNHEY and CDR2 SMNVEV (reference sequence). CDR3 in amino acids: CATSLEGEHEAFF. CDR3 bases: TGTGCCACCAGTTTAGAAGGGGAGCATGAAGCTTTCTTT.

About this clonotype: A junction end diverges from the germline sequence, so it may reflect a read error. This chain connects TRBV11-1 to TRBJ2-1; D might be TRBD2 (5 bases). This CDR3 is built from 12 residues. Germline assignment: CDR1 SGHAT and CDR2 FQDESV (reference sequence). The CDR3 DNA reads as TGTGCCAGCGGCGACTACTACAACGAGCAGTTCTTC. Amino acids: CASGDYYNEQFF.

This clonotype came up many times. This chain joins TRBV7-2 and TRBJ2-5; the D gene is possibly TRBD2 (5 bases). The V end lost 1 base, the J end lost 1 base, and 28 bases lay between the germline ends. The length of the CDR3 is 21 residues. Germline V gives CDR1 SGHTA, CDR2 FQGNSA. The CDR3 DNA reads as TGTGCCAGCAGCTTAGTTCCTCCCCTCAGCGGCGGCTGGTGGGTCCAAGAGACCCAGTACTTC. Its translation: CASSLVPPLSGGWWVQETQYF.

At least ten counts were recorded for this clonotype. The chain employs TRBV28 and TRBJ1-4; the D gene is possibly TRBD1 (6 bases). This CDR3 spans 16 amino acids. The germline CDR1 and CDR2 sequences are MDHEN and SYDVKM. V was trimmed by 6 bases and J by 11 bases, leaving 25 bases between them. CDR3 sequence: CASSHWDTKKQGKLFF. DNA of the CDR3: TGTGCCAGCAGCCACTGGGACACGAAAAAGCAGGGGAAACTGTTTTTT.

This clonotype occurred many times. The chain is built from TRBV10-2 and TRBJ2-7; tentative D call: TRBD2 (5 bases). The length of the CDR3 is 15 residues. The V end lost 2 bases, the J end lost 0 bases, and 11 bases lay between the germline ends. CDR1 is WSHSY, CDR2 SAAADI, per germline. The CDR3 is CASSEQIASSYEQYF. The DNA for the CDR3 is TGCGCCAGCAGTGAGCAGATAGCGAGCTCCTACGAGCAGTACTTC.

This chain connects TRBV14 to TRBJ2-7; TRBD1 aligns across 8 bases. The V gene's germline CDR1 is SGHDN and CDR2 FVKESK. The CDR3 extends over 15 amino acids. V lost 1 base to trimming and J lost 3 bases; unmatched junction nucleotides: 5. The CDR3 sequence is CASSQAAGGIYEQYF. The CDR3 DNA reads TGTGCCAGCAGCCAAGCTGCAGGGGGCATCTACGAGCAGTACTTC. Variable domain in full (rest from reference TRBV14 and TRBJ2-7): EAGVTQFPSHSVIEKGQTVTLRCDPISGHDNLYWYRRVMGKEIKFLLHFVKESKQDESGMPNNRFLAERTGGTYSTLKVQPAELEDSGVYFCASSQAAGGIYEQYFGPGTRLTVT.

This clonotype was recorded many times. The genes are TRBV11-2 and TRBJ2-2; a weak D match, TRBD2 (5 bases). Germline CDR1 is SGHAT and CDR2 is FQNNGV. This CDR3 is 15 amino acids long. Trimming took 5 bases from V and 9 from J, leaving 19 bases between them. CDR3 DNA sequence: TGTGCCAGCAGCCTCCCTCCGGACTCTCCCAGGGAGCTGTTTTTT. This translates into CASSLPPDSPRELFF. The full variable domain, rest sourced from reference TRBV11-2 and TRBJ2-2, is EAGVAQSPRYKIIEKRQSVAFWCNPISGHATLYWYQQILGQGPKLLIQFQNNGVVDDSQLPKDRFSAERLKGVDSTLKIQPAKLEDSAVYLCASSLPPDSPRELFFGEGSRLTVL.

This clonotype was picked up many times. This chain connects TRBV3-1 to TRBJ1-1; 9 nucleotides align to TRBD1. CDR1 and CDR2 from the germline V gene are LGHDT and YNNKEL (reference sequence). Germline trimming cut 4 bases from V and 2 bases from J; bases unmatched to any gene: 5. The CDR3 is 15 residues long. CDR3 nucleotide sequence: TGTGCCAGCAGCCTTTGGACAGGGGTCAACACTGAAGCTTTCTTT. This gives the protein CASSLWTGVNTEAFF. The whole variable domain, filled in from reference TRBV3-1 and TRBJ1-1, reads DTAVSQTPKYLVTQMGNDKSIKCEQNLGHDTMYWYKQDSKKFLKIMFSYNNKELIINETVPNRFSPKSPDKAHLNLHINSLELGDSAVYFCASSLWTGVNTEAFFGQGTRLTVV.

About this clonotype itself: Given a far larger clone just one base away, this is likely a sequencing read error. The chain employs TRBV11-1 and TRBJ1-1; unclear D gene. V was trimmed by 6 bases and J by 9 bases, leaving 14 bases between them. The CDR3 loop spans 12 amino acids. From germline, CDR1 is SGHAT and CDR2 FQDESV (reference sequence). CDR3 bases: TGTGCCAGCAGGGAGGGTATGGCTAAAGCTTTCTTT. Translated: CASREGMAKAFF.

This clonotype was counted a few times. The CDR3 bases are TGTGCCAGCAGCCAATTGCGTGCGGGGAATCAGCCCCAGCATTTT. Its translation is CASSQLRAGNQPQHF. The chain has TRBV16 and TRBJ1-5; D call uncertain. The CDR3 totals 15 residues. CDR1 KGHSY and CDR2 FQNENV come from the germline V gene. Trimming left V 1 base short and J 4 bases short, with 11 bases between.

CDR3 in amino acids: CASSLFISAGEQYF. The CDR3 region has the DNA TGTGCCAGCAGCTTATTTATATCGGCGGGGGAGCAGTACTTC. The chain links TRBV7-3 to TRBJ2-7, with D possibly matching TRBD2 (6 bases). This CDR3 is built from 14 residues. Germline lookup yields CDR1 SGHTA and CDR2 FQGTGA. Trimming shortened V by 2 bases and J by 7 bases, and 15 bases separated the two germline ends.

This clonotype has more than one count but fewer than ten. The gene calls are TRBV20-1 and TRBJ2-7; 10 bases are shared with TRBD2. Germline assignment: CDR1 DFQATT and CDR2 SNEGSKA (reference sequence). With 1 base clipped from V and 6 bases from J, the junction kept 6 bases outside the gene matches. The CDR3 is 14 amino acids. For the CDR3, the DNA is TGCAGTGCTAGAGGGGTAGCGGGAGGTGGCGAGCAGTACTTC. Translated, it gives CSARGVAGGGEQYF.

This clonotype was detected only a few times. The chain couples TRBV5-1 to TRBJ2-2; D is undetermined. Germline loops: CDR1 SGHRS, CDR2 YFSETQ. Between the trimmed V and J ends, which lost 2 bases and 2 bases, there was a span of 13 bases. This CDR3 has 16 amino acids. CDR3 in DNA: TGCGCCAGCAGCTTCGCTGGATGGGGTAACACCGGGGAGCTGTTTTTT. This codes for CASSFAGWGNTGELFF.

This clonotype has at least ten counts. The rearrangement uses TRBV19 and TRBJ1-1; no firm D call. Germline assignment: CDR1 LNHDA and CDR2 SQIVND (reference sequence). Trimming removed 5 bases from V and 3 bases from J, with 10 bases in between. CDR3 length: 13 residues. CDR3 sequence reads: CASSDSGYTEAFF. CDR3 DNA sequence: TGTGCCAGTAGTGACTCTGGGTACACTGAAGCTTTCTTT.

The chain is built from TRBV27 and TRBJ2-5, with a weak D call TRBD1 (6 bases). The CDR3 extends over 14 amino acids. V was cut by 6 bases and J by 4 bases, with 15 bases left in between. In germline, CDR1 is MNHEY, CDR2 SMNVEV (reference sequence). For the CDR3, the DNA is TGTGCCAGCAGCCCGGGACAAATAGGAGAGACCCAGTACTTC. This translates into CASSPGQIGETQYF.

The chain has TRBV7-2 and TRBJ1-5; D may be TRBD1 (6 bases). Per germline, CDR1 SGHTA and CDR2 FQGNSA. CDR3 length: 15 residues. The V end was cut by 1 base, the J end by 8 bases, with 15 bases between. The CDR3, as DNA: TGTGCCAGCAGCTTAGAGCAGGGGTACGATGAGCCCCAGCATTTT. It encodes CASSLEQGYDEPQHF.

This clonotype was detected many times. CDR3 coding DNA: TGTGCCAGCAGCTTAGAAGCAGGGGCAGAGACCCAGTACTTC. As protein: CASSLEAGAETQYF. The chain uses TRBV7-8 and TRBJ2-5, with D possibly TRBD1 on 6 matching bases. From germline, CDR1 is SGHVS and CDR2 FQNEAQ. CDR3 size: 14 residues. Trimming took 1 base from V and 4 from J, leaving 10 bases between them.

The chain has TRBV5-1 and TRBJ2-7; 10 bases match TRBD2. Germline V gene lookup returns CDR1 SGHRS and CDR2 YFSETQ. The trim removed 2 bases at V and 5 bases at J, leaving 4 bases unmatched. The CDR3 has 14 residues. CDR3 nucleotide sequence: TGCGCCAGCAGCTTAATAGCGGGAGGTAACGAGCAGTACTTC. As protein: CASSLIAGGNEQYF.

In this sample, this clonotype turned up many times. The chain recombines TRBV28 with TRBJ1-1, with D unclear. Germline V gene data show CDR1 as MDHEN and CDR2 as SYDVKM. Trimming removed 6 bases at V and 4 bases at J, with 12 bases between. This CDR3 region has 13 residues. The CDR3 loop is CASRDGRITEAFF. The CDR3 nucleotides are TGTGCCAGCAGAGACGGAAGGATCACTGAAGCTTTCTTT.

This clonotype was found many times. This chain connects TRBV29-1 to TRBJ2-7; a possible D gene is TRBD1 (6 bases). This CDR3 has 13 amino acids. V dropped 5 bases and J dropped 0 bases, with 11 bases sitting between them. CDR1 and CDR2 (germline): SQVTM, ANQGSEA. The CDR3: CSVSQGPSYEQYF. The CDR3 nucleotides are TGCAGCGTTTCCCAGGGGCCCTCCTACGAGCAGTACTTC.